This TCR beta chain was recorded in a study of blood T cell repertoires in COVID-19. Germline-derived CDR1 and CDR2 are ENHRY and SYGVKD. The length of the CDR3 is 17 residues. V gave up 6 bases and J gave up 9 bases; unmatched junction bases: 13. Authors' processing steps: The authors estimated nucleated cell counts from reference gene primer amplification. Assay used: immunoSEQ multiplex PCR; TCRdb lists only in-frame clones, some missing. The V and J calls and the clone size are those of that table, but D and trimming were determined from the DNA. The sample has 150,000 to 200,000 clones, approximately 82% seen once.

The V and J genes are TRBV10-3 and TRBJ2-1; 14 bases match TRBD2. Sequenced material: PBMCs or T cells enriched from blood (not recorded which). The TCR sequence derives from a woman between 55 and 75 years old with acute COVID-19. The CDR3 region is CAIRPSGTSGSLGEQFF. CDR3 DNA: TGTGCCATCAGGCCCTCTGGGACTAGCGGGAGTCTGGGTGAGCAGTTCTTC.